The sequence of this T cell receptor (beta chain) was determined in a study of cytomegalovirus exposure and HLA in healthy donors. General study points: Researchers reported in a later analysis that a missense DCLRE1C variant was tied to TCR beta V- and J-gene trimming.

This clone was observed once. What it binds is not known. PCR used 60 Vbeta primers and 13 Jbeta primers. Only in-frame clones appear in the TCRdb table, and some are missing; sequencing was by immunoSEQ multiplex PCR. Here the sample spans 100,000 to 150,000 clones, 70% to 85% being singletons. Germline V gene sequence: CDR1 SNHLY, CDR2 FYNNEI. This CDR3 spans 14 amino acids. The ends lost 5 bases at V and 5 bases at J; junction bases unmatched: 5. The receptor comes from a man in his forties or fifties in good health and CMV-seronegative. The sequencing sample was made of PBMCs. The rearrangement joins TRBV2 to TRBJ2-5; 10 bases match TRBD1. CDR3 sequence: CASSRDRGQETQYF. CDR3 coding DNA: TGTGCCAGCAGTCGAGACAGGGGGCAGGAGACCCAGTACTTC.